This T cell receptor beta chain was sequenced during a study of shared clonotypes between healthy human individuals. Every subset's genomic DNA went evenly onto several immunoSEQ plates. Generated by immunoSEQ multiplex PCR, the TCRdb table keeps only in-frame clones and is missing some. This sample carries over 800,000 clones, 80% to 95% of them seen once, and the ten largest clones take around 24%. Positively selected for CCR7, the CD45RO-negative cells used as naive CD8 cells excluded terminally differentiated effector memory CD45RA+ cells. The sequence came from a man aged 25-45 years in good health. The source material was naive CD8+ T cells sorted from blood.

CDR3 DNA: TGCAGCGTTGTGAGGAGGGAGGGCTACACCTTC. Protein sequence: CSVVRREGYTF. The rearrangement links TRBV29-1 to TRBJ1-2; the D is unclear. Germline V gives CDR1 SQVTM, CDR2 ANQGSEA. The CDR3 is 11 amino acids. The V gene lost 4 bases and the J gene lost 8 bases, with 11 bases spanning the gap.